This T cell receptor beta chain was sequenced for a study of T cells in Graves' hyperthyroidism and ophthalmopathy. Patients were excluded for uncontrolled infection, other autoimmune disease, pregnancy or lactation. This clonotype was detected only a few times. Amplification of TCR beta CDR3 regions used RNA as the template. The TCR CDR3 first-round RT-PCR relied on the HTBI primer set. One entry per CDR3 protein, called by TCRdb with MiXCR from the multiplex PCR reads. The top ten hold roughly 35% of the sample, which has over 300,000 distinct CDR3 sequences, roughly 13% seen once. The sequence was obtained from a woman in her forties with Graves' ophthalmopathy. The specimen was blood.

The CDR3 sequence is CASSIAPGYEQYF. The CDR3 bases are TGTGCCAGTAGTATTGCACCGGGGTACGAGCAGTACTTC. This chain uses TRBV19 with TRBJ2-7; D might be TRBD2 (5 bases). Looked up from germline, CDR1 is LNHDA and CDR2 is SQIVND (reference sequence). Trimming cost V 3 bases and J 4 bases, with 10 bases left between them. The CDR3 has 13 residues.